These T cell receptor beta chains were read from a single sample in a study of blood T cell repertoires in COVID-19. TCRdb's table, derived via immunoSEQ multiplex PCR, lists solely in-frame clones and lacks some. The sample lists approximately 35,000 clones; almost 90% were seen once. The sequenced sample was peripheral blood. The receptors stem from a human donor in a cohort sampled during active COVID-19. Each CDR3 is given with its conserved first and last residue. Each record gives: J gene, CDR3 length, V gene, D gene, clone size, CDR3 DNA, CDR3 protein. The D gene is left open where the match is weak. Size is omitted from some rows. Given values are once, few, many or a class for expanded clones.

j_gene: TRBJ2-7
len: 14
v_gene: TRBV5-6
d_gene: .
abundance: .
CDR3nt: TGTGCCAGCAGCTTGTTATCTGTCTCCTACGAGCAGTACTTC
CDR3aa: CASSLLSVSYEQYF

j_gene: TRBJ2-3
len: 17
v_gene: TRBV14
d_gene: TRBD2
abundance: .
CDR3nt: TGTGCCAGCAGCCTAACGATGGGGGAGGGGAGCACAGATACGCAGTATTTT
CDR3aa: CASSLTMGEGSTDTQYF

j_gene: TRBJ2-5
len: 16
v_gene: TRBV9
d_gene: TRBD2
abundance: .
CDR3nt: TGTGCCAGCACCCCCGGGGCGGGGGGGACCCAAGAGACCCAGTACTTC
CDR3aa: CASTPGAGGTQETQYF

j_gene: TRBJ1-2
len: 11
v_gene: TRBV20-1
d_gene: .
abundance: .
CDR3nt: TGCAGTGCGGAGCACCCCTCTGGCTACACCTTC
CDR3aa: CSAEHPSGYTF

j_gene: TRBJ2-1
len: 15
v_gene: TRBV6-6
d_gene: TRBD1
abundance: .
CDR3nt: TGTGCCATCCTCAGGGGGCAGGGTATGGACAATGAGCAGTTCTTC
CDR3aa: CAILRGQGMDNEQFF

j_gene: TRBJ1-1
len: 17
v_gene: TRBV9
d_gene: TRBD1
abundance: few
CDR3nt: TGTGCCAGCAGCGTAGCCCCGCTCCAGACAGGGGGCACTGAAGCTTTCTTT
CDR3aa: CASSVAPLQTGGTEAFF

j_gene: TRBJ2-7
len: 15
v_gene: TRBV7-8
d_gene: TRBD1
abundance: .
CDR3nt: TGTGCCAGCAGCTTAGTACAGGGGGCCAGGTACGAGCAGTACTTC
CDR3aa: CASSLVQGARYEQYF

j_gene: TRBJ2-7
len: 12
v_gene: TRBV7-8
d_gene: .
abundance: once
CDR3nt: TGTGCCAGCAGCTCTACAGGGAACGAGCAGTACTTC
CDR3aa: CASSSTGNEQYF

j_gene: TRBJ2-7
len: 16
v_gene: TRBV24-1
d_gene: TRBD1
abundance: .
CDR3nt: TGTGCCACCAGTGATTCCGGGACAGGGGAAACCTACGAGCAGTACTTC
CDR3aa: CATSDSGTGETYEQYF

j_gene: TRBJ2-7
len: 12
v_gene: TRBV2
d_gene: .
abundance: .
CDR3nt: TGTGCCAGCAGTCATGGAGACTACGAGCAGTACTTC
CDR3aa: CASSHGDYEQYF

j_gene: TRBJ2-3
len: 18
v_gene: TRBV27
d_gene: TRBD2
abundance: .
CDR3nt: TGTGCCAGCAGGCCTACCCGACTAGCGGGAGTGGGCACAGATACGCAGTATTTT
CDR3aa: CASRPTRLAGVGTDTQYF

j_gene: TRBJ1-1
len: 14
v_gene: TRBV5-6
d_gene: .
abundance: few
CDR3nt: TGTGCCAGCAGCAATGGGGGCTATAACACTGAAGCTTTCTTT
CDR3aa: CASSNGGYNTEAFF

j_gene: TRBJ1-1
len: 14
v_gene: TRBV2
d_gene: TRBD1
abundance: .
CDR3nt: TGTGCCAGCAGCTTGACAGGGGGCCGCACTGAAGCTTTCTTT
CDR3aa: CASSLTGGRTEAFF

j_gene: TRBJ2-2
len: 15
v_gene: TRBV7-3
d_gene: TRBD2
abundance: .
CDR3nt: TGTGCCAGCAGCTCGGGACTAGCAGGCACCGGGGAGCTGTTTTTT
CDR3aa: CASSSGLAGTGELFF

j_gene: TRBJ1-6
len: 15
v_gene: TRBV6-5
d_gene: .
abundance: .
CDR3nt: TGTGCCAGCAGTTACGGCAGGTTCGATAATTCACCCCTCCACTTT
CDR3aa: CASSYGRFDNSPLHF

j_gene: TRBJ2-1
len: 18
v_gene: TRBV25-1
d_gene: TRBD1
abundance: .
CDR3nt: TGTGCCAGCAGTGAATCCTCCCTCGGGACAGGGCTTGTGAATGAGCAGTTCTTC
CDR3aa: CASSESSLGTGLVNEQFF

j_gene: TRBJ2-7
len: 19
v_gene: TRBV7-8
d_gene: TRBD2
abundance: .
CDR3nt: TGTGCCAGCAGCTTAGCGCCCGGGTCTAGCGGGAGCCCACGGTACGAGCAGTACTTC
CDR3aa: CASSLAPGSSGSPRYEQYF

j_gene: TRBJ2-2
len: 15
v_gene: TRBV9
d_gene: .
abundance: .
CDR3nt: TGTGCCAGCAAGCGAGGTACGCCGCACACCGGGGAGCTGTTTTTT
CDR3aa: CASKRGTPHTGELFF

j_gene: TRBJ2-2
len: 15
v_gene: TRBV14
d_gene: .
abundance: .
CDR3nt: TGTGCCAGCAGCCAAGGACTCACCCGCACCGGGGAGCTGTTTTTT
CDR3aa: CASSQGLTRTGELFF

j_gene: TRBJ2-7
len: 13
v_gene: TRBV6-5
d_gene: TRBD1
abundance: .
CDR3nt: TGTGCCAGCAGTAGGGACAGAGCCTACGAGCAGTACTTC
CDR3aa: CASSRDRAYEQYF

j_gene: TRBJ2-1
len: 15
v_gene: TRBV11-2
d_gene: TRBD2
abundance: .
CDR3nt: TGTGCCAGCAGCTTTACTAGCGGGATTACAAATGAGCAGTTCTTC
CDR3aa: CASSFTSGITNEQFF

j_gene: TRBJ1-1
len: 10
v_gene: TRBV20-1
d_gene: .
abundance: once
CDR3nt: TGCAGCACAAGGAACACTGAAGCTTTCTTT
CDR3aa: CSTRNTEAFF

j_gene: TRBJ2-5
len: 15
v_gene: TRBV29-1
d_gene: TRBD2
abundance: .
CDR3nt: TGCAGCGTTGAATGGCTAGCGGGAGGTACGGCGACCCAGTACTTC
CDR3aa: CSVEWLAGGTATQYF

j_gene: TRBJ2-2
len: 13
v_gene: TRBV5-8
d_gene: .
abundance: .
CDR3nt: TGTGCCGGAGGGATACTGAACACCGGGGAGCTGTTTTTT
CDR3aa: CAGGILNTGELFF

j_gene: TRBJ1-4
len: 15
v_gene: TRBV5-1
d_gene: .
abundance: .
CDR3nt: TGCGCCAGCAGTAATGGGGGGGCGGCTAATGAAAAACTGTTTTTT
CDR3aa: CASSNGGAANEKLFF

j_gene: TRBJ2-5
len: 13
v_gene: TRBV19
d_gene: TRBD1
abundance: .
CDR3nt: TGTGCCAAAGCAGGGACAGGGGAAGAGACCCAGTACTTC
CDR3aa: CAKAGTGEETQYF

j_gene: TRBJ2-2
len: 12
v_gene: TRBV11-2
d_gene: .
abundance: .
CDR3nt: TGTGCCAGCAGAGGAGAGACCGGGGAGCTGTTTTTT
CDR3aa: CASRGETGELFF

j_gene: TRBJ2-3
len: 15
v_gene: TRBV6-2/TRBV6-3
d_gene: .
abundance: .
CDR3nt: TGTGCCAGCAGTTACACGGGTGTAGTCGCAGATACGCAGTATTTT
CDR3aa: CASSYTGVVADTQYF

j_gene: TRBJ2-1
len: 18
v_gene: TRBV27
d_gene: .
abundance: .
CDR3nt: TGTGCCAGCAGTTCTCCAGGTGGCGGGTTAGGCCCTTACAATGAGCAGTTCTTC
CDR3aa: CASSSPGGGLGPYNEQFF

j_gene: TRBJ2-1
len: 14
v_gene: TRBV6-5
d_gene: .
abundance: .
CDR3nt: TGTGCCAGCACCACTAGTTTCCCCTACAATGAGCAGTTCTTC
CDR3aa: CASTTSFPYNEQFF

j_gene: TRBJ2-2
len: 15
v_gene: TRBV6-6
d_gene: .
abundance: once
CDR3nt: TGTGCCAGCAGTGCCCGGGTCCAGAACACCGGGGAGCTGTTTTTT
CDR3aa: CASSARVQNTGELFF

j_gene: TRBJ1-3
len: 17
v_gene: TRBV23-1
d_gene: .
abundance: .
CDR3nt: TGCGCCAGCAGTCAGCCGGACAGCCAAAACTCTGGAAACACCATATATTTT
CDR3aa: CASSQPDSQNSGNTIYF

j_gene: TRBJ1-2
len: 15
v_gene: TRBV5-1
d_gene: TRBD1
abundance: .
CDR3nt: TGCGCCAGCAGCTTGGAAACGACAGGGACTTATGGCTACACCTTC
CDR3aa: CASSLETTGTYGYTF

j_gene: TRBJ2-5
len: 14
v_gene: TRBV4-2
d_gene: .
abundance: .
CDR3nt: TGTGCCAGCAGCCAAGGGGGGCTATGGGAGACCCAGTACTTC
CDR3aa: CASSQGGLWETQYF

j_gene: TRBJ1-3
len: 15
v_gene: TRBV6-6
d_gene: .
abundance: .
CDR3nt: TGTGCCAGCAGTTACCTTTTCGGGAGCGGAAACACCATATATTTT
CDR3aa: CASSYLFGSGNTIYF

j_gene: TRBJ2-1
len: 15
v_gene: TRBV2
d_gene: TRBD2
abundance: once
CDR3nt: TGTGCCAGCAGTGAAGCTGGCGGGGGTTACAATGAGCAGTTCTTC
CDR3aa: CASSEAGGGYNEQFF

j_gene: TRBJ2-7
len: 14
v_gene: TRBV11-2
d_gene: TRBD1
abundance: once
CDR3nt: TGTGCCAGCAGCACGACAGGGGGTGGCTACGAGCAGTACTTC
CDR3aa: CASSTTGGGYEQYF

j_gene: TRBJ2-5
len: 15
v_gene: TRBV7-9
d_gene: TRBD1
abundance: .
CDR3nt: TGTGCCAGCAGACCTGGGACAGGGCCGGGGGAGACCCAGTACTTC
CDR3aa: CASRPGTGPGETQYF

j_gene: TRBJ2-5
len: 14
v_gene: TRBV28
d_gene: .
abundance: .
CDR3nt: TGTGCCAGCAGTTTCTTGGCAGGCAGTGAGACCCAGTACTTC
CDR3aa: CASSFLAGSETQYF

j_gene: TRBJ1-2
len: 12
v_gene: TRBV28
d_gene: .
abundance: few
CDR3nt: TGTGCCAGCAGTTCCGTAATCTATGGCTACACCTTC
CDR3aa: CASSSVIYGYTF

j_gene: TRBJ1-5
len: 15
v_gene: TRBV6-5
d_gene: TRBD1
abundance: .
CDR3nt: TGTGCCAGCAGGAGACAGGGGCCCTCCAATCAGCCCCAGCATTTT
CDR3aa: CASRRQGPSNQPQHF

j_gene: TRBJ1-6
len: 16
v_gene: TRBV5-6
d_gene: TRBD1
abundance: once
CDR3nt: TGTGCCAGCAGCAAAGATACAGGGGGCAGGAATTCACCCCTCCACTTT
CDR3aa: CASSKDTGGRNSPLHF

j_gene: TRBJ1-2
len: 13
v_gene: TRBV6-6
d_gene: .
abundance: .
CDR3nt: TGTGCCAGCAGTTACGGCCGCAGGGATGGCTACACCTTC
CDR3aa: CASSYGRRDGYTF

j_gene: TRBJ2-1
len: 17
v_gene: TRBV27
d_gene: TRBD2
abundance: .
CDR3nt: TGTGCCAGCAGTTTAAAGGCTAGCGGGGGGGGCAGGGTTGAGCAGTTCTTC
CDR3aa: CASSLKASGGGRVEQFF

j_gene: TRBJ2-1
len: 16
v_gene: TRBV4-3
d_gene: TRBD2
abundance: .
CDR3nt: TGCGCCAGCAGCCAAGTTCTAGAGCGGGGAAACAATGAGCAGTTCTTC
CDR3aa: CASSQVLERGNNEQFF

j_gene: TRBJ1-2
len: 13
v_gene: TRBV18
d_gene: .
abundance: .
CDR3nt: TGTGCCAGCTCACCGTCGGGAAACTATGGCTACACCTTC
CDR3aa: CASSPSGNYGYTF

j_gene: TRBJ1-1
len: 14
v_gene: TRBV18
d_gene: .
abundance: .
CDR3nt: TGTGCCAGCTCACCACCGCTTGTGACAGCCGAAGCTTTCTTT
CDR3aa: CASSPPLVTAEAFF

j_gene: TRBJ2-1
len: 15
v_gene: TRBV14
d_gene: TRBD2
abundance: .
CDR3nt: TGTGCCAGCAGCCCACCACTAGCGGGAAACAATGAGCAGTTCTTC
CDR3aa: CASSPPLAGNNEQFF

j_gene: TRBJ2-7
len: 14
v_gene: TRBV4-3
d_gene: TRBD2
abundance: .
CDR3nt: TGCGCCAGCAGCCCCATAGCGGGAGCTCATGAGCAGTACTTC
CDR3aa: CASSPIAGAHEQYF

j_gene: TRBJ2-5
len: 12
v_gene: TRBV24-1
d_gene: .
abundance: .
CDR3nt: TGTGCCACCAGTGGGCCGACGGGGACCCAGTACTTC
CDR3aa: CATSGPTGTQYF